The clone carrying this T cell receptor (beta chain) has a single count. Germline-derived CDR1 and CDR2 are MNHNY and SVGAGI (reference sequence). The CDR3 covers 13 residues. V lost 6 bases and J lost 2, with 10 bases in between. This sample is part of a study of control samples from healthy donors and cancer patients. Sequencing used immunoSEQ multiplex PCR; TCRdb keeps in-frame clones, though not all of them. There are approximately 120,000 clones in the sample; around 86% occur only once, and 7% to 10% lies in the top ten. The sample consisted of blood. The receptor was derived from a man between 40 and 49 years old in good health. The chain carries TRBV6-6 and TRBJ1-1; D is perhaps TRBD1 (5 bases). CDR3 sequence (DNA): TGTGCCAGCAGCGGGGGGTATAACACTGAAGCTTTCTTT. Its translation is CASSGGYNTEAFF.